One sample yielded the 22 T cell receptor beta chains listed below, sequenced in a study of shared clonotypes between healthy human individuals (dated by TCRdb to about 2020). The library was generated by the immunoSEQ multiplex PCR assay. TCRdb re-hosts the immuneACCESS table, in-frame sequences only. Its copies lack some clones; in the studies checked, an unresolved V gene accounts for under half of them, and the cause for the rest is not known. The sample records about 660,000 clones, approximately 79% of which are singletons. The leading ten clones occupy 1.5% to 2% of the sample. What was sequenced was memory CD4+ T cells sorted from blood. This specimen's cell subset or site label, per the study, means: CD45RA-negative fraction. The receptors here all came from a woman aged 30 to 39 in good health.

This sequence joins TRBV6-5 and TRBJ1-2; D is possibly TRBD1 (5 bases). V was cut by 6 bases and J by 6 bases, with 14 bases left in between. Looked up from germline, CDR1 is MNHEY and CDR2 is SVGAGI. The CDR3 length is 13 residues. DNA of the CDR3: TGTGCCAGCAGGGCAGGGTTTGGGGATGGCTACACCTTC. Its translation is CASRAGFGDGYTF.

This clone was observed a few times. The rearrangement uses TRBV29-1 and TRBJ1-1; D is unclear. The ends were cut back, 7 bases at V and 5 bases at J, with 14 bases in the middle. The V gene's germline CDR1 is SQVTM and CDR2 ANQGSEA. The CDR3 loop spans 12 amino acids. The CDR3 protein is CSARPPGTEAFF. The CDR3 nucleotides read TGCAGCGCCCGCCCCCCGGGGACTGAAGCTTTCTTT.

This clone occurred once. J is TRBJ1-1 and V is TRBV2; the D gene is possibly TRBD1 (6 bases). V was pared by 6 bases and J by 4 bases, with 12 bases between. Germline assignment: CDR1 SNHLY and CDR2 FYNNEI. The CDR3 length is 13 residues. In nucleotides, the CDR3 is TGTGCCAGCAGAGCGACAGGATCCACTGAAGCTTTCTTT. Translated, it gives CASRATGSTEAFF.

This clone was observed a single time. The chain combines TRBV5-4 with TRBJ1-1; a possible D gene is TRBD1 (5 bases). Germline loops: CDR1 SGHNT, CDR2 YYREEE (reference sequence). CDR3 length: 16 residues. V lost 5 bases and J 1 base, leaving 18 bases between the germline ends. The CDR3 nucleotides read TGTGCCAGCAGATACCGATTGGGACTCACGAACACTGAAGCTTTCTTT. Its protein is CASRYRLGLTNTEAFF.

This clone was counted a single time. This chain joins TRBV19 and TRBJ2-6; no definite D call. The CDR3 spans 16 residues. Germline V gives CDR1 LNHDA, CDR2 SQIVND (reference sequence). Between the trimmed V and J ends, which lost 6 bases and 2 bases, there was a span of 14 bases. This CDR3 is CASRPYAAAGANVLTF. CDR3 DNA: TGTGCCAGTAGACCGTACGCGGCTGCTGGGGCCAACGTCCTGACTTTC.

The genes are TRBV5-6 and TRBJ2-2, with 16 bases fitting TRBD2. Trimming removed 5 bases from V and 8 bases from J; junction bases left unmatched: 9. The germline CDR1 and CDR2 sequences are SGHDT and YYEEEE. The CDR3 length is 17 residues. This chain's CDR3 is CASRPGLAGGPSGELFF. DNA for the CDR3: TGTGCCAGCAGGCCGGGACTAGCGGGAGGGCCATCGGGGGAGCTGTTTTTT.

This clone was counted between two and nine times. As DNA, the CDR3 is TGTGCCAGCAGCCAGGGTCGCGTCTACGAGCAGTACTTC. It specifies CASSQGRVYEQYF. The chain employs TRBV14 and TRBJ2-7; D remains unclear. Per the germline V gene, CDR1 is SGHDN and CDR2 is FVKESK. This CDR3 region has 13 residues. V was pared by 3 bases and J by 3 bases, with 9 bases between.

The chain is built from TRBV11-2 and TRBJ2-7, with unresolved D. CDR3 length equals 19 residues. Germline V gene lookup returns CDR1 SGHAT and CDR2 FQNNGV. V was cut by 0 bases and J by 0 bases, with 21 bases left in between. The CDR3: CASSLDVMKGRRSSYEQYF. Here the CDR3 DNA reads TGTGCCAGCAGCTTAGATGTTATGAAAGGACGGCGAAGCTCCTACGAGCAGTACTTC.

Here the CDR3 reads CASTTQGGANEKLFF. The CDR3 DNA is TGCGCCAGCACCACCCAGGGGGGGGCTAATGAAAAACTGTTTTTT. The V call is TRBV5-1, the J call TRBJ1-4, with 7 nucleotides matching TRBD1. V lost 6 bases and J lost 3; bases outside the gene matches: 8. This CDR3 spans 15 amino acids. CDR1 SGHRS and CDR2 YFSETQ come from the germline V gene.

The chain carries TRBV29-1 and TRBJ2-3; 8 positions match TRBD1. Germline CDR1 reads SQVTM; CDR2 reads ANQGSEA. V lost 3 bases, J lost 11 bases, and 4 bases stayed unmatched. This CDR3 is 11 amino acids long. Written as DNA, the CDR3 is TGCAGCGTTGAGTCCGACAGGGGGCAGTATTTT. The encoded protein is CSVESDRGQYF.

The rearrangement links TRBV10-2 to TRBJ2-1, with D unresolved. Germline-derived CDR1 and CDR2 are WSHSY and SAAADI. The CDR3 covers 15 residues. V lost 0 bases and J lost 3, with 9 bases in between. Written as DNA, the CDR3 is TGCGCCAGCAGTGAGTCGATGAGTCTCTACAATGAGCAGTTCTTC. The encoded protein is CASSESMSLYNEQFF.

This clone was seen at least ten times. The genes are TRBV11-2 and TRBJ2-7; a weak D match, TRBD2 (6 bases). Germline-derived CDR1 and CDR2 are SGHAT and FQNNGV. This CDR3 has 14 residues. V lost 5 bases and J lost 9, with 20 bases in between. CDR3 sequence reads: CASSPNRGSIGQYF. The CDR3 DNA reads TGTGCCAGCAGCCCCAACCGGGGGAGCATTGGGCAGTACTTC.

The chain joins TRBV7-9 to TRBJ1-3; D not resolved. CDR3 size: 15 residues. V lost 3 bases, J lost 0 bases, and 9 bases lay in between. Germline-derived CDR1 and CDR2 are SEHNR and FQNEAQ (reference sequence). This CDR3 is CASSFRGTSGNTIYF. CDR3 coding DNA: TGTGCCAGCAGCTTTCGGGGTACCTCTGGAAACACCATATATTTT.

In regard to this clone: One end of the junction is discordant with germline, which a read error may explain. The chain joins TRBV18 to TRBJ2-1; TRBD1 aligns across 11 bases. Germline lookup yields CDR1 KGHSH and CDR2 LQKENI. This CDR3 region has 14 residues. In nucleotides, the CDR3 is TGTGCCAGCTCCCCCGACCAAAGCCGGGACAGGGGGATCTTC. This sequence encodes CASSPDQSRDRGIF.

This clone was observed a few times. The gene calls are TRBV6-6 and TRBJ2-7, with TRBD2 identical over 9 bases. Trimming cost V 6 bases and J 5 bases; bases outside gene matches: 11. This CDR3 has 15 residues. The V gene's germline CDR1 is MNHNY and CDR2 SVGAGI (reference sequence). The chain's CDR3 is CASSRNSGGMDEQYF. For the CDR3, the DNA is TGTGCCAGCAGCCGTAATAGCGGGGGTATGGACGAGCAGTACTTC.

The chain employs TRBV5-1 and TRBJ2-7; D possibly corresponds to TRBD1 (6 bases). The length of the CDR3 is 18 residues. Trimming pared 1 base from V and 9 bases from J, leaving 29 bases between. Per the germline V gene, CDR1 is SGHRS and CDR2 is YFSETQ. The CDR3 sequence is CASSLSNVLGAARSGQYF. In DNA, the CDR3 is TGCGCCAGCAGCTTGAGTAACGTTTTGGGGGCCGCTCGATCGGGGCAGTACTTC.

This clone was seen a handful of times. The gene calls are TRBV5-6 and TRBJ2-3, with D possibly being TRBD2 (7 bases). V was cut by 4 bases and J by 2 bases, with 11 bases left in between. Per the germline V gene, CDR1 is SGHDT and CDR2 is YYEEEE. The CDR3 length is 14 residues. CDR3 DNA: TGTGCCAGCAGCCAAGGGGGGGTCACAGATACGCAGTATTTT. Translation: CASSQGGVTDTQYF.

This chain links TRBV19 with TRBJ2-1; 11 nucleotides line up with TRBD2. Trimming took 4 bases from V and 9 from J; bases not matched to a gene: 8. The CDR3 runs 15 residues. CDR1 and CDR2 (germline): LNHDA, SQIVND (reference sequence). The CDR3 nucleotides are TGTGCCAGTAGTAGAGGGACTAGCGGATGGAGTGAGCAGTTCTTC. Translation: CASSRGTSGWSEQFF.

The rearrangement links TRBV27 to TRBJ1-2; 9 nucleotides match TRBD1. Germline V gene lookup returns CDR1 MNHEY and CDR2 SMNVEV (reference sequence). The V and J ends lost 7 bases and 8 bases, in that order; junction bases with no gene match: 17. CDR3 size: 16 residues. The CDR3 bases are TGTGCCAGCAAACGGGTCCCGGGTACAGGGGGCGACGGCTACACCTTC. This translates into CASKRVPGTGGDGYTF.

This chain links TRBV30 with TRBJ2-2, with 9 bases lining up with TRBD2. Germline values: CDR1 GTSNPN, CDR2 SVGIG (reference sequence). After removal of 6 bases from V and 4 bases from J, the junction contained 12 bases not matched to a gene. The CDR3 is made up of 16 amino acids. Here the CDR3 DNA reads TGTGCCTGCTCGCCCCTAGCGGGAAGGGTCACCGGGGAGCTGTTTTTT. Its translation: CACSPLAGRVTGELFF.

This clone is a singleton in its sample. The rearrangement joins TRBV6-6 to TRBJ2-7, with TRBD1 matching over 8 bases. V lost 4 bases, J lost 1 base, and 9 bases stayed unmatched. This CDR3 region has 16 residues. Germline assignment: CDR1 MNHNY and CDR2 SVGAGI (reference sequence). CDR3 in amino acids: CASSWGPQGASYEQYF. The DNA for the CDR3 is TGTGCCAGCAGTTGGGGGCCTCAGGGGGCGTCCTACGAGCAGTACTTC.

This chain uses TRBV28 with TRBJ2-1, with 8 bases matching TRBD1. This CDR3 has 13 residues. The V and J ends lost 6 bases and 7 bases, in that order; junction bases with no gene match: 5. Germline CDR1 and CDR2: MDHEN and SYDVKM. CDR3 coding DNA: TGTGCCAGCAGACTTCAGGGGGCTAATGAGCAGTTCTTC. This gives the protein CASRLQGANEQFF.